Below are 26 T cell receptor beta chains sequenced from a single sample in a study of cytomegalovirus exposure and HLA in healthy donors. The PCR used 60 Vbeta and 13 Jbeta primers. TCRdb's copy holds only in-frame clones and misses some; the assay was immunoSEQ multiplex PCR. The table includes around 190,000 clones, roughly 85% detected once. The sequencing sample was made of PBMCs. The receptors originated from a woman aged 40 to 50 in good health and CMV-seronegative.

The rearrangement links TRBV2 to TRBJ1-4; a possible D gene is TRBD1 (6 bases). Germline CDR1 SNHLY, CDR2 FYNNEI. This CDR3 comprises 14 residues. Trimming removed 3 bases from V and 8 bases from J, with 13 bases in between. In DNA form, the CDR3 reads TGTGCCAGCAGTGACGACAGGCCGCGGGAAAAACTGTTTTTT. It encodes CASSDDRPREKLFF.

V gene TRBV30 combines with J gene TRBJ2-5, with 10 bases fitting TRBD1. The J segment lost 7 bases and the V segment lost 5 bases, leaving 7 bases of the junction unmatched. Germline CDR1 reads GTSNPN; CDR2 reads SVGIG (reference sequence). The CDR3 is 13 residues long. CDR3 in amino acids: CAWGQGDQGTQYF. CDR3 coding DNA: TGTGCCTGGGGACAGGGGGACCAGGGGACCCAGTACTTC.

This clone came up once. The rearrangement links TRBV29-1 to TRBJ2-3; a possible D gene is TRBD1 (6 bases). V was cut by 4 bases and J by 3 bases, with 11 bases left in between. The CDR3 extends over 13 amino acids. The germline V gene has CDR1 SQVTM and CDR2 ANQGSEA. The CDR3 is CSVGAGATDTQYF. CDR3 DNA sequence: TGCAGCGTTGGAGCAGGGGCAACAGATACGCAGTATTTT.

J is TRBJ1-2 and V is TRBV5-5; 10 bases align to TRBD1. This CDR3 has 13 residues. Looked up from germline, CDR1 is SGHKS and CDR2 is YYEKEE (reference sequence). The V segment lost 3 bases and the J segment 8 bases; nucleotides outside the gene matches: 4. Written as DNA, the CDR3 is TGTGCCAGCAGCTCCGGGACAGGGGACGGCTACACCTTC. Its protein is CASSSGTGDGYTF.

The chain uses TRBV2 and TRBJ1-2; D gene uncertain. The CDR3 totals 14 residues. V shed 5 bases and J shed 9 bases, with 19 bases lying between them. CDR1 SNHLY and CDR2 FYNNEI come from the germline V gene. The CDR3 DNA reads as TGTGCCAGCAGTCTTTTTGAGGCCGAGAGGAGCTACACCTTC. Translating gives CASSLFEAERSYTF.

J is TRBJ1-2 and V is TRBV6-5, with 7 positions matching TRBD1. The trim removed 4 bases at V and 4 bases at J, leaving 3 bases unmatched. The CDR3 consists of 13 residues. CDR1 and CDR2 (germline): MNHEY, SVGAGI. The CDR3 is CASSFGDSYGYTF. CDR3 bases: TGTGCCAGCAGTTTCGGGGACAGCTATGGCTACACCTTC.

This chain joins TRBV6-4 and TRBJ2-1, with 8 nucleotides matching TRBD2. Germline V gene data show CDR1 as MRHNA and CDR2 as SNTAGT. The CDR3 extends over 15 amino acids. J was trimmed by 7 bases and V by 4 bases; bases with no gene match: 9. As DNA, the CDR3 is TGTGCCAGCAGTGCCGGGAGCGGGAGCCCGAATGAGCAGTTCTTC. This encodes CASSAGSGSPNEQFF.

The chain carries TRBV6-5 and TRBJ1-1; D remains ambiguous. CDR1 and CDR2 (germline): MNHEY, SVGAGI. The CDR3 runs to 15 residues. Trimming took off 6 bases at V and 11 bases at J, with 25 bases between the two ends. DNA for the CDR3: TGTGCCAGCAGGGGCATCCGCGGCGGCGGGCGTGAGGCTTTCTTT. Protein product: CASRGIRGGGREAFF.

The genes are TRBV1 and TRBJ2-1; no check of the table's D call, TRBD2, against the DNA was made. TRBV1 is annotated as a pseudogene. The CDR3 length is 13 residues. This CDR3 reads CTSNKREGNEQFF. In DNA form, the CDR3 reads TGCACCTCCAACAAGCGGGAGGGAAATGAGCAGTTCTTC.

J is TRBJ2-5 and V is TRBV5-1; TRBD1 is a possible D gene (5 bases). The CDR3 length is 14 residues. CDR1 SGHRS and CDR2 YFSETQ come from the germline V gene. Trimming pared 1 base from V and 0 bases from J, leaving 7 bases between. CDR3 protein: CASSLKGYQETQYF. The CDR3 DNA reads TGCGCCAGCAGCTTGAAGGGGTACCAAGAGACCCAGTACTTC.

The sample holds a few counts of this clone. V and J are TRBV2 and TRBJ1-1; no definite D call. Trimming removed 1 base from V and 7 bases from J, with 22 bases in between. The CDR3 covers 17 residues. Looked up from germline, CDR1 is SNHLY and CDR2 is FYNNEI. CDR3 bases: TGTGCCAGCAGTGAAGGTCAGGAGGCAAAAAGTACCAGTGAAGCTTTCTTT. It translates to CASSEGQEAKSTSEAFF.

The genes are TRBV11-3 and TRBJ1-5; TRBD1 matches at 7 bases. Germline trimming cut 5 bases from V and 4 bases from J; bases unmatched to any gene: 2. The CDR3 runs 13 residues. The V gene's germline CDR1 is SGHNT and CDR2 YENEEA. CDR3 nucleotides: TGTGCCAGCAGCCTGGACAGGAATCAGCCCCAGCATTTT. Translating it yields CASSLDRNQPQHF.

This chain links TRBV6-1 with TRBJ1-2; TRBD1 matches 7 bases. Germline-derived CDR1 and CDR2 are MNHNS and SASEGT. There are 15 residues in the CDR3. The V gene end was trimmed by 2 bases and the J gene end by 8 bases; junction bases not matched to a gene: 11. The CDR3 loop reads CASSEPRTGKGGYTF. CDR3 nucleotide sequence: TGTGCCAGCAGTGAACCCAGGACAGGCAAGGGAGGCTACACCTTC.

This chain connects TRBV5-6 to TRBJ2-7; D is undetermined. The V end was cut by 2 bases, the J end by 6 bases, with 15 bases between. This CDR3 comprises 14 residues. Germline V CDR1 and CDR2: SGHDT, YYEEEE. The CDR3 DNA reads TGTGCCAGCAGCTTCGGTCAGGAAGTCGTCGAGCAGTACTTC. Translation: CASSFGQEVVEQYF.

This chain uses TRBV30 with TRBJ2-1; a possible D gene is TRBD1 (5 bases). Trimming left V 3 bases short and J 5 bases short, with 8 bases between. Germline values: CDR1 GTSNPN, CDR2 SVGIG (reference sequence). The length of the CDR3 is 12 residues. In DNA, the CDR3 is TGTGCCTGGAGAGGCAGGGACAATGAGCAGTTCTTC. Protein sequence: CAWRGRDNEQFF.

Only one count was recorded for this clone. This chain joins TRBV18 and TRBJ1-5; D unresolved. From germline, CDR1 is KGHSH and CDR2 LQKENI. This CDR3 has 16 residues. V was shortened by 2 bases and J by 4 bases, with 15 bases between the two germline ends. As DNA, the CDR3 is TGTGCCAGCTCACCAAGGCAGGCGAAAGGAAATCAGCCCCAGCATTTT. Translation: CASSPRQAKGNQPQHF. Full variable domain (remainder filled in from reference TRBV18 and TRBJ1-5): NAGVMQNPRHLVRRRGQEARLRCSPMKGHSHVYWYRQLPEEGLKFMVYLQKENIIDESGMPKERFSAEFPKEGPSILRIQQVVRGDSAAYFCASSPRQAKGNQPQHFGDGTRLSIL.

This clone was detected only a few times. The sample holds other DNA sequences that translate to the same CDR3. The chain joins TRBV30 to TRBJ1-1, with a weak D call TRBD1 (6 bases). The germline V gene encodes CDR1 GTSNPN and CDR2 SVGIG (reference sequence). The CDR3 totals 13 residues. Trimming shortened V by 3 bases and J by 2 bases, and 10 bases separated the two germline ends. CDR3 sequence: CAWSRGGNTEAFF. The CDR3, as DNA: TGTGCCTGGAGCCGCGGGGGCAACACTGAAGCTTTCTTT.

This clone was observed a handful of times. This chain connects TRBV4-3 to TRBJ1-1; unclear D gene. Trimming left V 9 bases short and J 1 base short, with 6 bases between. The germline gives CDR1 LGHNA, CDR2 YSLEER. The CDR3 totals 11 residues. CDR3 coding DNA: TGCGCCAGTCGTTCGAACACTGAAGCTTTCTTT. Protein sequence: CASRSNTEAFF.

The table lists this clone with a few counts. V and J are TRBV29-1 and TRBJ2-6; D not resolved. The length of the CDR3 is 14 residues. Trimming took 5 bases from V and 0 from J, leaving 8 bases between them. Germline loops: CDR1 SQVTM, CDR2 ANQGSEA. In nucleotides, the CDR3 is TGCAGCGTTATTATCAGCTCTGGGGCCAACGTCCTGACTTTC. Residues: CSVIISSGANVLTF.

The CDR3 reads CASSQDRLRMEKLFF. The CDR3 coding sequence is TGTGCCAGCAGCCAAGATCGCCTTAGAATGGAAAAACTGTTTTTT. The chain joins TRBV14 to TRBJ1-4; D remains unclear. The V end was cut by 0 bases, the J end by 8 bases, with 13 bases between. CDR3 length: 15 residues. Per the germline V gene, CDR1 is SGHDN and CDR2 is FVKESK.

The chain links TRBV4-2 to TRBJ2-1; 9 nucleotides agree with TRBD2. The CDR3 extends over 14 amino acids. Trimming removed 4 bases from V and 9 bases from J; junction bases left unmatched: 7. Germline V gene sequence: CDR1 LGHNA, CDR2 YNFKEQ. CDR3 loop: CASSRGTSSGEQFF. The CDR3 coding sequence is TGTGCCAGCAGCCGCGGGACTAGCAGCGGTGAGCAGTTCTTC.

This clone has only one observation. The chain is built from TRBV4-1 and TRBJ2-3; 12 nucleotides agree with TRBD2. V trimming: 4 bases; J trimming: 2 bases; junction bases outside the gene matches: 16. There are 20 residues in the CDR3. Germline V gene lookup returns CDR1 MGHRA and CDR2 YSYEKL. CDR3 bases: TGCGCCAGCAGCCCTTTAACTAGCGGGGGGCCCGCGGGGACCACAGATACGCAGTATTTT. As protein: CASSPLTSGGPAGTTDTQYF.

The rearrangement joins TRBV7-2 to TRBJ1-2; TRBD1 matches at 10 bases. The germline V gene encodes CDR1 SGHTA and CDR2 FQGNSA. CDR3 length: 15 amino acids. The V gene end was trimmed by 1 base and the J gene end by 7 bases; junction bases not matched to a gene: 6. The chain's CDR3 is CASSLDGTGARGYTF. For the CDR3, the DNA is TGTGCCAGCAGCTTAGACGGGACAGGGGCCCGTGGCTACACCTTC.

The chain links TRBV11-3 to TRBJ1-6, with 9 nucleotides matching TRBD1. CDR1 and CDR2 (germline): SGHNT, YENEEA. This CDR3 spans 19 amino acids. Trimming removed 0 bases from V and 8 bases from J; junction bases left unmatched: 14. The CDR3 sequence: CASSLDFPGQGQSYSPLHF. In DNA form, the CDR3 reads TGTGCCAGCAGCTTAGATTTCCCGGGACAGGGTCAGTCCTATTCACCCCTCCACTTT. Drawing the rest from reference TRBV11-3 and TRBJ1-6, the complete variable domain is EAGVVQSPRYKIIEKKQPVAFWCNPISGHNTLYWYLQNLGQGPELLIRYENEEAVDDSQLPKDRFSAERLKGVDSTLKIQPAELGDSAVYLCASSLDFPGQGQSYSPLHFGNGTRLTVT.

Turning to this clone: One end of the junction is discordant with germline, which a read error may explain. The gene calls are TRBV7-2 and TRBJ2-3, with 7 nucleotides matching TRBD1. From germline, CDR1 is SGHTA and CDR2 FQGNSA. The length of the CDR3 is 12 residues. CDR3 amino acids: CASSSYPGTVTF. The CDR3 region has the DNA TGTGCCAGCAGCTCGTACCCTGGGACAGTGACTTTT.

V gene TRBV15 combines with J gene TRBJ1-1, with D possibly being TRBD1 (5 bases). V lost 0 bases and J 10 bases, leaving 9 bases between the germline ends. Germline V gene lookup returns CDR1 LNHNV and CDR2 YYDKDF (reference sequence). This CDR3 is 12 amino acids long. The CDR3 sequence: CATSRDRGGAFF. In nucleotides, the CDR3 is TGTGCCACCAGCAGAGATCGGGGGGGAGCTTTCTTT.